A single sample is the source of the 26 T cell receptor beta chains below, sequenced in a study of immune cell composition in non-small cell lung cancer. The assay was immunoSEQ multiplex PCR, and TCRdb's table has in-frame clones only and misses some. The top ten hold 6.4% of the sample, which has 6,000 or so clones, 70% to 90% seen once. The normal lung sample lay at least 3 cm, and maximally far, from the tumour. Sequenced: non-adjacent lung tissue. The receptors shown here come from a human donor with non-small cell lung cancer.

The chain couples TRBV27 to TRBJ2-2, with 9 bases fitting TRBD2. J was trimmed by 0 bases and V by 3 bases; bases with no gene match: 14. The CDR3 is 20 amino acids. CDR1 MNHEY and CDR2 SMNVEV come from the germline V gene (reference sequence). As DNA, the CDR3 is TGTGCCAGCAGTTTTCGCCTGGTAGCGGGAGAAAGATCGAACACCGGGGAGCTGTTTTTT. Protein sequence: CASSFRLVAGERSNTGELFF.

The chain recombines TRBV19 with TRBJ1-5, with 7 bases identical to TRBD1. Germline V gives CDR1 LNHDA, CDR2 SQIVND (reference sequence). This CDR3 is 13 amino acids long. The trim removed 5 bases at V and 5 bases at J, leaving 3 bases unmatched. The CDR3 bases are TGTGCCAGTAGTTACAGGGGAGATCAGCCCCAGCATTTT. This codes for CASSYRGDQPQHF.

CDR3 nucleotide sequence: TGTGCCAGCAGTGAAGACAGGGGGATCCACGAGCAGTACTTC. Encoded protein: CASSEDRGIHEQYF. The rearrangement links TRBV2 to TRBJ2-7; 8 nucleotides align to TRBD1. The germline V gene encodes CDR1 SNHLY and CDR2 FYNNEI. The CDR3 is 14 amino acids. V trimming: 1 base; J trimming: 5 bases; junction bases outside the gene matches: 4. Looking up the rest from reference TRBV2 and TRBJ2-7 gives the full variable domain: EPEVTQTPSHQVTQMGQEVILRCVPISNHLYFYWYRQILGQKVEFLVSFYNNEISEKSEIFDDQFSVERPDGSNFTLKIRSTKLEDSAMYFCASSEDRGIHEQYFGPGTRLTVT.

V is TRBV19 and J is TRBJ2-3, with TRBD2 matching 13 bases. The V gene's germline CDR1 is LNHDA and CDR2 SQIVND (reference sequence). The CDR3 extends over 16 amino acids. J lost 6 bases, V lost 6 bases, and 9 bases had no gene match. The CDR3 region is CASSLRTSGSWDTQYF. CDR3 coding DNA: TGTGCCAGTAGCCTCAGGACTAGCGGGAGTTGGGATACGCAGTATTTT.

V usage is TRBV29-1 and J usage is TRBJ2-7, with 7 bases lining up with TRBD1. With 7 bases clipped from V and 4 bases from J, the junction kept 7 bases outside the gene matches. Germline CDR1 is SQVTM and CDR2 is ANQGSEA. This CDR3 is built from 12 residues. The CDR3 DNA follows: TGCAGCGCTAAGACAGGGCCTTACGAGCAGTACTTC. This gives the protein CSAKTGPYEQYF.

This clone was found a few times. The gene calls are TRBV4-3 and TRBJ2-1, with a weak D call TRBD2 (5 bases). CDR1 is LGHNA, CDR2 YSLEER, per germline. Trimming pared 4 bases from V and 8 bases from J, leaving 15 bases between. This CDR3 spans 14 amino acids. The CDR3 DNA sequence: TGCGCCAGCAGCCTTCGGGGAGAGAGGGATGAGCAGTTCTTC. It translates to CASSLRGERDEQFF.

The rearrangement links TRBV6-5 to TRBJ1-1; TRBD1 matches 7 bases. The trim removed 5 bases at V and 5 bases at J, leaving 8 bases unmatched. The CDR3 sequence is 14 residues long. Germline lookup yields CDR1 MNHEY and CDR2 SVGAGI. CDR3 DNA sequence: TGTGCCAGCAGTCCGCCCGGACAGGCGACTGAAGCTTTCTTT. It yields the protein CASSPPGQATEAFF.

V gene TRBV29-1 combines with J gene TRBJ2-1, with 8 bases aligning to TRBD2. The CDR3 is made up of 13 amino acids. J was trimmed by 7 bases and V by 6 bases; bases with no gene match: 8. Germline CDR1 and CDR2: SQVTM and ANQGSEA. CDR3 bases: TGCAGCGTCTATCCGGGGACTAGGAATGAGCAGTTCTTC. Encoded protein: CSVYPGTRNEQFF.

The chain is built from TRBV7-6 and TRBJ2-2, with 9 bases identical to TRBD2. Germline CDR1 is SGHVS and CDR2 is FNYEAQ. This CDR3 is 16 amino acids long. Trimming removed 1 base from V and 4 bases from J; junction bases left unmatched: 4. Here the CDR3 DNA reads TGTGCCAGCAGCTTAGGAGCGGGAGGTCCCACCGGGGAGCTGTTTTTT. The encoded protein is CASSLGAGGPTGELFF.

The V and J genes are TRBV13 and TRBJ1-3; D not resolved. The V and J ends lost 6 bases and 4 bases respectively, with 16 bases between them. There are 15 residues in the CDR3. Germline CDR1 and CDR2: PRHDT and FYEKMQ (reference sequence). This CDR3 reads CASSSTLSSGNTIYF. CDR3 bases: TGTGCCAGCAGTTCAACTTTATCCTCAGGAAACACCATATATTTT.

The chain couples TRBV10-3 to TRBJ2-3, with D possibly being TRBD1 (7 bases). The V gene lost 6 bases and the J gene lost 0 bases, with 10 bases spanning the gap. Germline-derived CDR1 and CDR2 are ENHRY and SYGVKD. The CDR3 has 14 amino acids. CDR3 protein: CAIRAGQSTDTQYF. CDR3 nucleotides: TGTGCCATCAGGGCGGGACAGAGCACAGATACGCAGTATTTT.

The chain recombines TRBV27 with TRBJ2-7; tentatively, D is TRBD2 (6 bases). The CDR3 length is 13 residues. V lost 5 bases to trimming and J lost 3 bases, with 11 bases between them. Germline CDR1 is MNHEY and CDR2 is SMNVEV (reference sequence). This CDR3 is CASSGVADYEQYF. The CDR3 DNA reads as TGTGCCAGCAGTGGCGTAGCGGACTACGAGCAGTACTTC.

The gene calls are TRBV6-1 and TRBJ1-6; unclear D gene. The CDR3 extends over 15 amino acids. V lost 3 bases and J 6 bases, leaving 12 bases between the germline ends. Per the germline V gene, CDR1 is MNHNS and CDR2 is SASEGT. CDR3 loop: CASSDAAKINSPLHF. The DNA for the CDR3 is TGTGCCAGCAGTGACGCCGCGAAAATTAATTCACCCCTCCACTTT.

CDR3 DNA: TGTGCCAGCAGCGCACAGGGACTAGCGGGAGGGTCAGAGACCCAGTACTTC. The encoded protein is CASSAQGLAGGSETQYF. The chain employs TRBV7-1 and TRBJ2-5, with 16 bases matching TRBD2. TRBV7-1 is given ORF status, its function remaining uncertain. V lost 5 bases to trimming and J lost 4 bases; unmatched junction nucleotides: 7. This CDR3 has 17 amino acids.

The chain uses TRBV2 and TRBJ2-1; 7 bases line up with TRBD2. J gave up 9 bases and V 7 bases, and 18 bases lay outside the gene matches. The germline V gene encodes CDR1 SNHLY and CDR2 FYNNEI. The CDR3 loop spans 16 amino acids. In nucleotides, the CDR3 is TGTGCCAGCATCCCTGGGGGGGAGGGCCGTAACGGTGAGCAGTTCTTC. Translated, it gives CASIPGGEGRNGEQFF.

This chain joins TRBV5-1 and TRBJ1-2; TRBD1 aligns across 7 bases. The germline V gene encodes CDR1 SGHRS and CDR2 YFSETQ. The V gene end was trimmed by 4 bases and the J gene end by 7 bases; junction bases not matched to a gene: 16. This CDR3 has 16 amino acids. For the CDR3, the DNA is TGCGCCAGCAGCGGCACCTCCGGGACAGCGAGTGGTGGCTACACCTTC. It translates to CASSGTSGTASGGYTF.

The chain recombines TRBV7-3 with TRBJ2-3, with 11 bases lining up with TRBD2. After removal of 8 bases from V and 5 bases from J, the junction contained 6 bases not matched to a gene. This CDR3 comprises 14 residues. Germline CDR1 and CDR2: SGHTA and FQGTGA. The CDR3 region is CASSLAGVGDTQYF. In nucleotides, the CDR3 is TGTGCCAGCTCACTAGCGGGAGTTGGAGATACGCAGTATTTT.

This clone was recorded only once. V is TRBV4-1 and J is TRBJ2-7; 13 bases map to TRBD2. J gave up 6 bases and V 1 base, and 6 bases lay outside the gene matches. From germline, CDR1 is MGHRA and CDR2 YSYEKL. This CDR3 region has 16 residues. CDR3 nucleotide sequence: TGCGCCAGCAGCCAAGTGACTAGCGGGAGGTTGGCCGAGCAGTACTTC. Its translation is CASSQVTSGRLAEQYF.

The chain has TRBV7-6 and TRBJ2-4; D is perhaps TRBD1 (6 bases). The CDR3 is 12 residues long. Trimming took off 5 bases at V and 10 bases at J, with 12 bases between the two ends. Germline loops: CDR1 SGHVS, CDR2 FNYEAQ. CDR3 DNA sequence: TGTGCCAGCAGCATGAATACAGGGATTCAGTACTTC. It specifies CASSMNTGIQYF.

This sequence joins TRBV7-9 and TRBJ2-3, with 14 bases fitting TRBD2. V dropped 5 bases and J dropped 4; count of bases not matched to a gene: 11. This CDR3 spans 18 amino acids. The germline gives CDR1 SEHNR, CDR2 FQNEAQ (reference sequence). CDR3 in amino acids: CASSTGTSGGLKADTQYF. In nucleotides, the CDR3 is TGTGCCAGCAGCACCGGGACTAGCGGGGGCCTGAAGGCAGATACGCAGTATTTT.

This chain connects TRBV7-3 to TRBJ2-3, with 7 bases fitting TRBD2. Germline trimming cut 1 base from V and 3 bases from J; bases unmatched to any gene: 13. Germline loops: CDR1 SGHTA, CDR2 FQGTGA. CDR3 length: 18 amino acids. CDR3 sequence (DNA): TGTGCCAGCAGCTTAAGAGGTCGGGGGGAGTTAAGAACAGATACGCAGTATTTT. Residues: CASSLRGRGELRTDTQYF.

V gene TRBV5-4 combines with J gene TRBJ2-2; D remains ambiguous. The CDR3 is 16 residues long. Germline-derived CDR1 and CDR2 are SGHNT and YYREEE (reference sequence). V was cut by 0 bases and J by 2 bases, with 11 bases left in between. The CDR3 nucleotides read TGTGCCAGCAGCTTGGTCCCAGACACAAACACCGGGGAGCTGTTTTTT. Its protein product is CASSLVPDTNTGELFF.

The J gene is TRBJ2-2, the V gene TRBV30; 8 bases agree with TRBD2. The germline V gene has CDR1 GTSNPN and CDR2 SVGIG (reference sequence). V trimming: 0 bases; J trimming: 7 bases; junction bases outside the gene matches: 1. This CDR3 is built from 13 residues. The CDR3 coding sequence is TGTGCCTGGAGTGTGCGGGGGGTCGGGGAGCTGTTTTTT. Translated: CAWSVRGVGELFF. The full variable domain, in which reference TRBV30 and TRBJ2-2 provide the parts outside the CDR3, is SQTIHQWPATLVQPVGSPLSLECTVEGTSNPNLYWYRQAAGRGLQLLFYSVGIGQISSEVPQNLSASRPQDRQFILSSKKLLLSDSGFYLCAWSVRGVGELFFGEGSRLTVL.

The chain combines TRBV10-1 with TRBJ2-1; TRBD2 matches at 8 bases. CDR1 is WNHNN and CDR2 is SYGVQD in the germline V gene (reference sequence). This CDR3 comprises 16 residues. The trim removed 0 bases at V and 5 bases at J, leaving 6 bases unmatched. The CDR3 here is CASSESSGSVDNEQFF. DNA of the CDR3: TGCGCCAGCAGTGAGTCGAGCGGGAGTGTAGACAATGAGCAGTTCTTC.

The chain carries TRBV7-8 and TRBJ2-7, with 8 bases aligning to TRBD1. Germline CDR1 SGHVS, CDR2 FQNEAQ. V trimming: 3 bases; J trimming: 2 bases; junction bases outside the gene matches: 3. This CDR3 has 14 residues. The CDR3 DNA sequence: TGTGCCAGCAGCTTGACAGGGGAGACCTACGAGCAGTACTTC. Translation: CASSLTGETYEQYF.

A single count supports this clone. The rearrangement joins TRBV7-2 to TRBJ2-7; 11 nucleotides agree with TRBD2. The CDR3 consists of 16 residues. Germline-derived CDR1 and CDR2 are SGHTA and FQGNSA. The V gene end was trimmed by 3 bases and the J gene end by 2 bases; junction bases not matched to a gene: 6. The CDR3 region is CASSFSGTSGTYEQYF. The CDR3, as DNA: TGTGCCAGCAGCTTCTCGGGGACTAGCGGAACCTACGAGCAGTACTTC.